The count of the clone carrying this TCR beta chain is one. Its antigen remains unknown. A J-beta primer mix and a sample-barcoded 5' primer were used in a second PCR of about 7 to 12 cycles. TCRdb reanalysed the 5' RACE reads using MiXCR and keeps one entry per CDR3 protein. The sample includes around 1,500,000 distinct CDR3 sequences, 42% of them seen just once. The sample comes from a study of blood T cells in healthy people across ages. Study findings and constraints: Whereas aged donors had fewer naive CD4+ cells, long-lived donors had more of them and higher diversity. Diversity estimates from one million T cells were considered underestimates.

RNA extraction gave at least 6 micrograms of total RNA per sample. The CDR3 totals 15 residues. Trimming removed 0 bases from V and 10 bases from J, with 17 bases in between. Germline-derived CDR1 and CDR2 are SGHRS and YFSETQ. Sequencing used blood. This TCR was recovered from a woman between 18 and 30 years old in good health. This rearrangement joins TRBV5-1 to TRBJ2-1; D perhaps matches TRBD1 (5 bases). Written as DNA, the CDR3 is TGCGCCAGCAGCTTGGAGGACATAAACTCCTACGAGCAGTTCTTC. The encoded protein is CASSLEDINSYEQFF.